The source of this TCR beta chain is a study of cytomegalovirus exposure and HLA in healthy donors. Whole-study context: HLA-typed donors were the source of about 85 million unique TCRs held in an early data release. For the approximately 400 genotyped donors, about 81% fell within the Caucasian-associated ancestry cluster.

Concerning this clone itself: Its specificity is not known.

General study results and limits: The authors enumerated some 170 TCR beta chains as linked to cytomegalovirus. V segments that were indistinguishable, TRBV6-2 and TRBV6-3 among them, were omitted from analysis.

There are 13 residues in the CDR3. In germline, CDR1 is SQVTM, CDR2 ANQGSEA. Trimming removed 4 bases from V and 4 bases from J, with 12 bases in between. The PCR contained 60 Vbeta and 13 Jbeta primers. Some clones are missing from TCRdb's copy, which holds only in-frame ones; the method was immunoSEQ multiplex PCR. The sample lists fewer than 200,000 clones; about 75% were seen once. This receptor was taken from a female donor in good health and CMV-seronegative. What was sequenced was PBMCs. This chain joins TRBV29-1 and TRBJ2-3, with D possibly TRBD1 on 5 matching bases. CDR3 region: CSVGDSGPDTQYF. The DNA of the CDR3 is TGCAGCGTTGGCGACAGTGGGCCAGATACGCAGTATTTT.